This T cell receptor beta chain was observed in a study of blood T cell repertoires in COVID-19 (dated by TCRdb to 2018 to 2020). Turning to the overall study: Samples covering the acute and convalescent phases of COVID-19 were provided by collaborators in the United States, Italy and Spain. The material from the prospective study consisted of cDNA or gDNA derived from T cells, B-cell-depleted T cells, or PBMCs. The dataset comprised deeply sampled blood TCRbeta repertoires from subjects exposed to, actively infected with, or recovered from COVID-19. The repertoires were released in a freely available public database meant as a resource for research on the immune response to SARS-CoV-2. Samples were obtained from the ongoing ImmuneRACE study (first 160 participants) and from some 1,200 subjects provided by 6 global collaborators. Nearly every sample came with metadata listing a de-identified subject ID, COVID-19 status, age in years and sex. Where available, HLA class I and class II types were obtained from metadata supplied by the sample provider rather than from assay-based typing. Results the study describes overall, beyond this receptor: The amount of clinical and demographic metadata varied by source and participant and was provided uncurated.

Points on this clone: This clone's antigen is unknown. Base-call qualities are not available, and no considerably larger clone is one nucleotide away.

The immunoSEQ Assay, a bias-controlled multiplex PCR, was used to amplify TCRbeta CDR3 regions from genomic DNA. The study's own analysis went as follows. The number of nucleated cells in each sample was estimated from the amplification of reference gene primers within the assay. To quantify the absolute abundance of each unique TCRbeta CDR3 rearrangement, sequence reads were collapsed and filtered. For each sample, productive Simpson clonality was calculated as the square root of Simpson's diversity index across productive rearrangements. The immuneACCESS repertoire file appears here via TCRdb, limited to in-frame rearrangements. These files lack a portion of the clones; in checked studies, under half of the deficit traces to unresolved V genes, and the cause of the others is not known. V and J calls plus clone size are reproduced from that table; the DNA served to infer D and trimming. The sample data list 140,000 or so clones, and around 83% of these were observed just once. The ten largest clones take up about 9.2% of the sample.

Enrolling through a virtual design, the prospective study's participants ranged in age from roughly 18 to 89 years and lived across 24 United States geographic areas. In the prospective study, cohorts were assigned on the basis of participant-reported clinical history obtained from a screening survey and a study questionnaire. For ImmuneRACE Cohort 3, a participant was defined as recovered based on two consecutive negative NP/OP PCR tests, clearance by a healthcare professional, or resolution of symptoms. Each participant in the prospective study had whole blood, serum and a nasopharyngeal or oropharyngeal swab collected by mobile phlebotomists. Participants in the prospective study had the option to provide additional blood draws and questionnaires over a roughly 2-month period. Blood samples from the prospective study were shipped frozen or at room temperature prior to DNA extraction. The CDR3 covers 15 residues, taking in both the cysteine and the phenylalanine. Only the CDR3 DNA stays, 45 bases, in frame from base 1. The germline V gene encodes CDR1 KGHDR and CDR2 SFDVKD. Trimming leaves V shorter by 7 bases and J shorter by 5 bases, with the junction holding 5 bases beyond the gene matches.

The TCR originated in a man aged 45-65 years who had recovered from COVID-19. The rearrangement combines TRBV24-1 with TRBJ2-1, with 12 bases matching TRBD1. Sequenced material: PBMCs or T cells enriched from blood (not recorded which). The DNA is TGTGCCACCAGAGGGACAGGGGGCTTCAACAATGAGCAGTTCTTC. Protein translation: CATRGTGGFNNEQFF.